The next 20 T cell receptor beta chains were all read from a single sample in a study of blood T cell repertoires in COVID-19. Measured with immunoSEQ multiplex PCR; TCRdb has only the in-frame clones, and not every one. The sample records 150,000 to 200,000 clones, roughly 87% being singletons. The sequencing sample was made of peripheral blood. The receptors were gathered from a woman aged 50 to 60 with acute or convalescent COVID-19.

In its sample, this clone was seen once. J is TRBJ2-3 and V is TRBV29-1, with D perhaps TRBD1 (6 bases). The germline V gene encodes CDR1 SQVTM and CDR2 ANQGSEA. CDR3 length: 12 amino acids. V lost 3 bases, J lost 5 bases, and 9 bases lay in between. The CDR3 coding sequence is TGCAGCGTTGACCAGGGGCAAGATACGCAGTATTTT. Translation gives CSVDQGQDTQYF.

This clone was detected a few times. The chain joins TRBV2 to TRBJ1-1; no clear D gene. In germline, CDR1 is SNHLY, CDR2 FYNNEI. The V and J ends lost 7 bases and 3 bases respectively, with 12 bases between them. CDR3 size: 13 residues. CDR3 residues: CASNLRKDTEAFF. The DNA for the CDR3 is TGTGCCAGCAATCTCAGGAAAGACACTGAAGCTTTCTTT. The variable domain in full, with the rest retrieved from reference TRBV2 and TRBJ1-1, is EPEVTQTPSHQVTQMGQEVILRCVPISNHLYFYWYRQILGQKVEFLVSFYNNEISEKSEIFDDQFSVERPDGSNFTLKIRSTKLEDSAMYFCASNLRKDTEAFFGQGTRLTVV.

V usage is TRBV14 and J usage is TRBJ2-3; possibly TRBD1 for D (6 bases). V gave up 4 bases and J gave up 7 bases, with 18 bases separating them. The CDR3 totals 15 residues. Germline CDR1 and CDR2: SGHDN and FVKESK. CDR3 in amino acids: CASSRKQGPAYTQYF. CDR3 bases: TGTGCCAGCAGCCGGAAACAGGGACCGGCCTATACGCAGTATTTT.

This chain joins TRBV5-4 and TRBJ2-1; 15 bases align to TRBD2. Germline lookup yields CDR1 SGHNT and CDR2 YYREEE (reference sequence). The CDR3 spans 19 residues. Germline trimming cut 4 bases from V and 0 bases from J; bases unmatched to any gene: 8. The chain's CDR3 is CASSRGGTSGGTSYNEQFF. Written as DNA, the CDR3 is TGTGCCAGCAGCCGAGGCGGGACTAGCGGGGGGACCTCCTACAATGAGCAGTTCTTC. Complete variable domain (other parts from reference TRBV5-4 and TRBJ2-1): ETGVTQSPTHLIKTRGQQVTLRCSSQSGHNTVSWYQQALGQGPQFIFQYYREEENGRGNFPPRFSGLQFPNYSSELNVNALELDDSALYLCASSRGGTSGGTSYNEQFFGPGTRLTVL.

The chain uses TRBV2 and TRBJ2-2; 11 positions match TRBD2. CDR3 length: 16 amino acids. The germline gives CDR1 SNHLY, CDR2 FYNNEI. Trimming took 4 bases from V and 8 from J; bases not matched to a gene: 9. The CDR3 nucleotides read TGTGCCAGCAGTGGTTCTAGCGGGAGGTTGCGGGGGGAGCTGTTTTTT. Translation gives CASSGSSGRLRGELFF.

V usage is TRBV7-9 and J usage is TRBJ1-2; 8 nucleotides align to TRBD1. Germline V gene lookup returns CDR1 SEHNR and CDR2 FQNEAQ (reference sequence). The V and J ends lost 3 bases and 0 bases, in that order; junction bases with no gene match: 3. The CDR3 length is 15 residues. The CDR3 loop reads CASSFLDRANYGYTF. The CDR3 region has the DNA TGTGCCAGCAGCTTTTTGGACAGGGCTAACTATGGCTACACCTTC.

The chain joins TRBV11-3 to TRBJ2-4; 8 nucleotides agree with TRBD1. The V and J ends lost 5 bases and 9 bases, in that order; junction bases with no gene match: 6. The CDR3 has 13 residues. Germline lookup yields CDR1 SGHNT and CDR2 YENEEA. The DNA for the CDR3 is TGTGCCAGCAGCCCTGACAGGGGCGGCATTCAGTACTTC. Amino acids: CASSPDRGGIQYF.

The CDR3 DNA reads TGCGCCAGCAGTTGGGACAGTACTGAAGCTTTCTTT. This encodes CASSWDSTEAFF. The chain couples TRBV5-1 to TRBJ1-1; 7 bases are shared with TRBD1. V was pared by 5 bases and J by 5 bases, with 3 bases of the junction left unmatched. Germline CDR1 and CDR2: SGHRS and YFSETQ. This CDR3 spans 12 amino acids.

The chain is built from TRBV6-1 and TRBJ1-5; D possibly corresponds to TRBD1 (6 bases). V lost 3 bases and J lost 0, with 15 bases in between. Germline CDR1 and CDR2: MNHNS and SASEGT. The CDR3 has 17 amino acids. In DNA form, the CDR3 reads TGTGCCAGCAGTGAGACCGGGACACCTTATAGCAATCAGCCCCAGCATTTT. Translating it yields CASSETGTPYSNQPQHF.

Of note for this clone: The sample holds other DNA sequences that translate to the same CDR3. CDR3 loop: CASSFSSETQYF. The CDR3 DNA follows: TGTGCCAGCAGTTTTTCGTCTGAGACCCAGTACTTC. V is TRBV12-3 or TRBV12-4 and J is TRBJ2-5; D gene ambiguous. The CDR3 is made up of 12 amino acids. V was trimmed by 3 bases and J by 5 bases, leaving 7 bases between them.

This sequence joins TRBV6-5 and TRBJ2-1; no firm D call. Germline V gene sequence: CDR1 MNHEY, CDR2 SVGAGI. The CDR3 extends over 13 amino acids. V gave up 5 bases and J gave up 8 bases, with 13 bases separating them. The CDR3 loop is CASSRQAGHEQFF. The DNA for the CDR3 is TGTGCCAGCAGTCGTCAAGCCGGTCATGAGCAGTTCTTC.

The chain recombines TRBV3-1 (or the pseudogene TRBV3-2) with TRBJ2-3; a possible D gene is TRBD1 (5 bases). The CDR3 runs 15 residues. Trimming removed 5 bases from V and 0 bases from J, with 12 bases in between. Germline lookup yields CDR1 LGHDT and CDR2 YNNKEL (reference sequence). DNA of the CDR3: TGTGCCAGCAGCTCCAGGGTTGGGAGCACAGATACGCAGTATTTT. This gives the protein CASSSRVGSTDTQYF.

A note on this clone: One end of the junction is discordant with germline, which a read error may explain. V and J are TRBV7-9 and TRBJ1-3, with D maybe TRBD1 (5 bases). Germline V lookup: CDR1 SEHNR, CDR2 FQNEAQ (reference sequence). The CDR3 is 17 amino acids. In DNA, the CDR3 is TGTGCCAGCAGCCCCGGACAAGGCAGCGCCATCGGAACCACCATATATTTT. As protein: CASSPGQGSAIGTTIYF.

The J gene is TRBJ1-3, the V gene TRBV11-3; D gene ambiguous. Trimming took off 7 bases at V and 4 bases at J, with 5 bases between the two ends. The CDR3 runs to 11 residues. From germline, CDR1 is SGHNT and CDR2 YENEEA. CDR3 in amino acids: CASTGGNTIYF. For the CDR3, the DNA is TGTGCCAGCACCGGGGGAAACACCATATATTTT.

V and J are TRBV4-1 and TRBJ1-2; TRBD1 matches at 11 bases. Per germline, CDR1 MGHRA and CDR2 YSYEKL. The CDR3 extends over 14 amino acids. Trimming took 3 bases from V and 8 from J; bases not matched to a gene: 5. The CDR3 region is CASSQPGQGGGYTF. Here the CDR3 DNA reads TGCGCCAGCAGCCAGCCGGGACAGGGGGGCGGCTACACCTTC.

This clone was recorded only once. Other DNA sequences in the same sample also yield this CDR3. The chain employs TRBV7-2 and TRBJ1-1, with 10 nucleotides matching TRBD1. This CDR3 has 15 amino acids. V dropped 2 bases and J dropped 3; count of bases not matched to a gene: 3. Germline CDR1 reads SGHTA; CDR2 reads FQGNSA. CDR3 sequence (DNA): TGTGCCAGCAGCTTACGGACAGGGGGGGACACTGAAGCTTTCTTT. Its translation is CASSLRTGGDTEAFF.

The genes are TRBV11-2 and TRBJ1-1; D might be TRBD1 (6 bases). The V end was cut by 5 bases, the J end by 4 bases, with 11 bases between. Per germline, CDR1 SGHAT and CDR2 FQNNGV. The CDR3 consists of 13 residues. CDR3 DNA: TGTGCCAGCAGCCCTAGACAGGCCACTGAAGCTTTCTTT. Amino acid sequence: CASSPRQATEAFF.

The chain employs TRBV6-2 or TRBV6-3 and TRBJ1-1, with 8 bases identical to TRBD1. V shed 5 bases, J shed 3 bases, and the junction held 2 bases outside the gene matches. The CDR3 has 13 residues. Germline CDR1 and CDR2: MNHEY and SVGEGT. The DNA of the CDR3 is TGTGCCAGCAGTATACAGGGGGACACTGAAGCTTTCTTT. Amino acid sequence: CASSIQGDTEAFF.

The rearrangement links TRBV2 to TRBJ1-2, with D maybe TRBD1 (5 bases). V was cut by 2 bases and J by 4 bases, with 17 bases left in between. The CDR3 runs to 16 residues. CDR1 and CDR2 (germline): SNHLY, FYNNEI. This chain's CDR3 is CASSEYEGPGSYGYTF. CDR3 in DNA: TGTGCCAGCAGTGAATATGAGGGGCCCGGGAGCTATGGCTACACCTTC.

V usage is TRBV7-9 and J usage is TRBJ2-2; perhaps TRBD1 as D (6 bases). Germline CDR1 reads SEHNR; CDR2 reads FQNEAQ (reference sequence). The CDR3 is 15 residues long. The germline V and J ends were trimmed by 5 bases and 5 bases, with 15 bases remaining between them. The CDR3 DNA is TGTGCCAGCAGCGCAGAGTTGAGGGGGACCGGGGAGCTGTTTTTT. Translating gives CASSAELRGTGELFF.